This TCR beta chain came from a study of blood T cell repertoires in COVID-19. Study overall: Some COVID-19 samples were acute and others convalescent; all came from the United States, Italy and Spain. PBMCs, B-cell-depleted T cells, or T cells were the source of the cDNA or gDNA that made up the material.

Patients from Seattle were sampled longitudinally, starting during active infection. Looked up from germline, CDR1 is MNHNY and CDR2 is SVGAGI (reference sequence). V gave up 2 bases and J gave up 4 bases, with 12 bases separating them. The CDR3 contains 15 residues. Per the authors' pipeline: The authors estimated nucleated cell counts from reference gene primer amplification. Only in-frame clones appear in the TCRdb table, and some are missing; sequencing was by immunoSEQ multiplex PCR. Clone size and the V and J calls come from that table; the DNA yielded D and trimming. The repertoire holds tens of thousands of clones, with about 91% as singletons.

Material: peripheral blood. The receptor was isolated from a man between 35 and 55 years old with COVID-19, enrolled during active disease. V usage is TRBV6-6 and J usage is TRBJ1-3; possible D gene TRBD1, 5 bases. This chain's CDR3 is CASSYPSGGGNTIYF. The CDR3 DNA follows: TGTGCCAGCAGTTACCCCTCCGGGGGGGGAAACACCATATATTTT.